The rows below give T cell receptor beta chains drawn from one sample of a study of siplizumab effects on memory and regulatory T cells. Clones were sequenced by immunoSEQ multiplex PCR, and TCRdb holds only the in-frame ones, with some missing. The table lists about 120,000 clones, approximately 92% of them singletons. The sequenced sample consisted of non-Treg CD4+ T cells sorted from blood. These receptors came from a human donor in good health. CDR3s leave out the opening cysteine and the closing phenylalanine or tryptophan. The order of the fields is CDR3 protein, V gene, J gene.

ASSSRDRVGNQPQH,TRBV7-9,TRBJ1-5
ASSLEAETQY,TRBV2,TRBJ2-5
ASSLDQLGGELF,TRBV5-4,TRBJ2-2
ASSERAGAVGELF,TRBV6-1,TRBJ2-2
ASRPGGFATNEKLF,TRBV7-2,TRBJ1-4
ASMGGQGSTEAF,TRBV6-5,TRBJ1-1
ASSLSGAGETQY,TRBV7-2,TRBJ2-5
ASNPGTNTEAF,TRBV5-1,TRBJ1-1
ASSISGNDGYT,TRBV19,TRBJ1-2
ASSRSTGETQY,TRBV28,TRBJ2-5
ASSMIGGYEQY,TRBV19,TRBJ2-7
ASIFPVRTTNEKLF,TRBV27,TRBJ1-4
SPRAAGVHNEQF,TRBV29-1,TRBJ2-1
ASSGRRATNEKLF,TRBV2,TRBJ1-4
ASSQPGVAGNEQF,TRBV18,TRBJ2-1
ASSLGFRAYGYT,TRBV11-3,TRBJ1-2
ASSQVPSGTSGTYEQY,TRBV4-3,TRBJ2-7
ASSLTSAAYNEQF,TRBV7-2,TRBJ2-1
ASSLGDRATDTQY,TRBV5-1,TRBJ2-3
ASTSDRVETQY,TRBV2,TRBJ2-5
ASSLSRANEQF,TRBV7-9,TRBJ2-1
ASSEGRYGYT,TRBV6-1,TRBJ1-2
ASTLYTNSYEQY,TRBV7-2,TRBJ2-7
ASSVDVGGLRYEKLF,TRBV9,TRBJ1-4
ASSFRTPNYGYT,TRBV6-5,TRBJ1-2
ASSLPVYNEQF,TRBV28,TRBJ2-1